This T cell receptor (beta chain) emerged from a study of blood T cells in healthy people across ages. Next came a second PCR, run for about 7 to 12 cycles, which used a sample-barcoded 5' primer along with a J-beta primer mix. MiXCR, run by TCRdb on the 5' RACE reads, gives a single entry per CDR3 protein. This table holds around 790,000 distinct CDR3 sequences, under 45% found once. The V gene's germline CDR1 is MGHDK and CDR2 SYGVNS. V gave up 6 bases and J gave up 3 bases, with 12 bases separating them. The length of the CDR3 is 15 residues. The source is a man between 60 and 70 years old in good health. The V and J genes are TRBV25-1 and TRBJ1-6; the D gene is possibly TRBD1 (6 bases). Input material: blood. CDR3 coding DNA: TGTGCCAGCAGGAGGGGGAGCTTCTATAATTCACCCCTCCACTTT. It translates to CASRRGSFYNSPLHF.